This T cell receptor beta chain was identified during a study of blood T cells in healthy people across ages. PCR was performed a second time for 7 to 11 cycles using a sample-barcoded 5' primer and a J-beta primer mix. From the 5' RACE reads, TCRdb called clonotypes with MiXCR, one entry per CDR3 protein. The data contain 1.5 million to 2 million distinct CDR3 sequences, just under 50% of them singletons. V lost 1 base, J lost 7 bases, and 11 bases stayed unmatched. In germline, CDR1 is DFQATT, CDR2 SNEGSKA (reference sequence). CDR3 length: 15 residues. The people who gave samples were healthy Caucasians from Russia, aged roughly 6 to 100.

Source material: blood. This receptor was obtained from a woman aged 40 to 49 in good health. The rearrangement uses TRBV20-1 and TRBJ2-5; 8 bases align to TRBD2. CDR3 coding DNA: TGCAGTGCTAGAGGGGTTAGCGGGGACGGAGGGACCCAGTACTTC. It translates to CSARGVSGDGGTQYF.